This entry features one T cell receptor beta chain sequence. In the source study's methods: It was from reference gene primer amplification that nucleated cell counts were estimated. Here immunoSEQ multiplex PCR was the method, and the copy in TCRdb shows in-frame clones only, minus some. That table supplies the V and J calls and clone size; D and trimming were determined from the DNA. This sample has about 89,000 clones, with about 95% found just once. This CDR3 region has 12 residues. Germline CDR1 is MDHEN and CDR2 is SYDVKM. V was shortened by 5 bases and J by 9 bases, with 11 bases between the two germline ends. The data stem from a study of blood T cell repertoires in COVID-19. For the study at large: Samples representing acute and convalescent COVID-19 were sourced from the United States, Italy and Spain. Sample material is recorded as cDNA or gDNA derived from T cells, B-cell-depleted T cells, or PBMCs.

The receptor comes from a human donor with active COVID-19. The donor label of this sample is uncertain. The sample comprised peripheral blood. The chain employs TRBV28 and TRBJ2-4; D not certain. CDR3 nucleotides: TGTGCCAGCAGTAATATATGGGCCATTCAGTACTTC. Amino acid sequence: CASSNIWAIQYF.